A selection of T cell receptor beta chains follows, all from one sample in a study of blood T cell repertoires in COVID-19. TCRdb's copy holds only in-frame clones and misses some; the assay was immunoSEQ multiplex PCR. The sample has 80,000 or so clones, 75% to 90% seen once. The sample comprised peripheral blood. These receptors were collected from a human donor in a cohort sampled during active COVID-19. The CDR3 runs from the conserved cysteine through the conserved F or W. The order of the fields is D gene, J gene, V gene, clone size, CDR3 protein, CDR3 DNA. The D gene is left open where the match is weak. Where a row states a size, it is once, few, many or the class of an expanded clone; other rows omit it.

d_call: TRBD1
j_call: TRBJ2-2
v_call: TRBV7-3
clone_size: .
cdr3_aa: CASSPSGQGIGELFF
cdr3_nt: TGTGCCAGCAGCCCCTCAGGACAGGGAATCGGGGAGCTGTTTTTT

d_call: .
j_call: TRBJ2-2
v_call: TRBV4-1
clone_size: .
cdr3_aa: CASSHVGTRGGELFF
cdr3_nt: TGCGCCAGCAGCCACGTCGGGACCCGGGGGGGGGAGCTGTTTTTT

d_call: TRBD1
j_call: TRBJ1-1
v_call: TRBV5-1
clone_size: once
cdr3_aa: CASSRGSSTGGEAFF
cdr3_nt: TGCGCCAGCAGCCGAGGGAGTAGTACAGGGGGAGAAGCTTTCTTT

d_call: .
j_call: TRBJ2-3
v_call: TRBV9
clone_size: .
cdr3_aa: CASSVSGILADTQYF
cdr3_nt: TGTGCCAGCAGCGTATCAGGGATCTTGGCAGATACGCAGTATTTT

d_call: TRBD1
j_call: TRBJ2-7
v_call: TRBV4-1
clone_size: .
cdr3_aa: CASSQNRQGVNEQYF
cdr3_nt: TGCGCCAGCAGCCAAAATAGACAGGGGGTCAACGAGCAGTACTTC

d_call: .
j_call: TRBJ1-1
v_call: TRBV5-1
clone_size: .
cdr3_aa: CASSPSTRNTEAFF
cdr3_nt: TGCGCCAGCAGCCCATCCACAAGAAACACTGAAGCTTTCTTT

d_call: .
j_call: TRBJ1-1
v_call: TRBV19
clone_size: .
cdr3_aa: CASSSGREFTEAFF
cdr3_nt: TGTGCCAGTAGTTCCGGTCGGGAATTCACTGAAGCTTTCTTT

d_call: .
j_call: TRBJ2-7
v_call: TRBV28
clone_size: .
cdr3_aa: CASAGAPSSSYEQYF
cdr3_nt: TGTGCCAGCGCCGGAGCTCCTAGCAGCTCCTACGAGCAGTACTTC

d_call: .
j_call: TRBJ2-2
v_call: TRBV7-3
clone_size: .
cdr3_aa: CASSLTRTNTGELFF
cdr3_nt: TGTGCCAGCAGCTTAACCAGAACGAACACCGGGGAGCTGTTTTTT

d_call: .
j_call: TRBJ1-5
v_call: TRBV6-4
clone_size: once
cdr3_aa: CASSVQANQPQHF
cdr3_nt: TGTGCCAGCAGTGTCCAGGCTAATCAGCCCCAGCATTTT

d_call: TRBD1
j_call: TRBJ1-5
v_call: TRBV15
clone_size: .
cdr3_aa: CATSRGRSIGGRNQPQHF
cdr3_nt: TGTGCCACCAGCAGAGGTAGATCTATAGGGGGCCGCAATCAGCCCCAGCATTTT

d_call: TRBD2
j_call: TRBJ2-1
v_call: TRBV28
clone_size: .
cdr3_aa: CASRRSGLAREQFF
cdr3_nt: TGTGCCAGCAGGCGAAGCGGACTAGCACGAGAGCAGTTCTTC

d_call: .
j_call: TRBJ2-3
v_call: TRBV5-1
clone_size: once
cdr3_aa: CASGPPTASTDTQYF
cdr3_nt: TGCGCCAGCGGACCCCCGACAGCTAGCACAGATACGCAGTATTTT

d_call: .
j_call: TRBJ2-1
v_call: TRBV5-4
clone_size: .
cdr3_aa: CASSLRQDSYNEQFF
cdr3_nt: TGTGCCAGCAGCCTAAGACAAGATTCGTACAATGAGCAGTTCTTC

d_call: .
j_call: TRBJ2-1
v_call: TRBV4-2
clone_size: .
cdr3_aa: CASSLPRRAAEQFF
cdr3_nt: TGTGCCAGCAGCCTACCGAGGAGGGCAGCTGAGCAGTTCTTC

d_call: .
j_call: TRBJ2-5
v_call: TRBV9
clone_size: .
cdr3_aa: CASSVASAQETQYF
cdr3_nt: TGTGCCAGCAGCGTGGCTAGCGCCCAAGAGACCCAGTACTTC

d_call: TRBD2
j_call: TRBJ2-1
v_call: TRBV7-9
clone_size: once
cdr3_aa: CASSPPGLAEAGLGNEQFF
cdr3_nt: TGTGCCAGCAGCCCTCCGGGACTAGCGGAAGCGGGGTTGGGGAATGAGCAGTTCTTC

d_call: .
j_call: TRBJ2-2
v_call: TRBV18
clone_size: .
cdr3_aa: CASSPPFPGNTGELFF
cdr3_nt: TGTGCCAGCTCACCACCCTTTCCGGGGAACACCGGGGAGCTGTTTTTT

d_call: TRBD2
j_call: TRBJ2-1
v_call: TRBV18
clone_size: .
cdr3_aa: CASSDLAGSYNEQFF
cdr3_nt: TGTGCCAGCTCGGACCTAGCGGGAAGTTACAATGAGCAGTTCTTC

d_call: TRBD1
j_call: TRBJ2-1
v_call: TRBV28
clone_size: .
cdr3_aa: CASSSTTGAHEFF
cdr3_nt: TGTGCCAGCAGTTCAACGACAGGGGCTCACGAGTTCTTC

d_call: TRBD2
j_call: TRBJ2-1
v_call: TRBV18
clone_size: .
cdr3_aa: CASSPGTSGRARNEQFF
cdr3_nt: TGTGCCAGCTCACCTGGGACTAGCGGGAGGGCACGCAATGAGCAGTTCTTC

d_call: TRBD1
j_call: TRBJ1-5
v_call: TRBV19
clone_size: .
cdr3_aa: CASQNRQGRDQPQHF
cdr3_nt: TGTGCCAGTCAAAATCGACAGGGGCGAGATCAGCCCCAGCATTTT

d_call: TRBD2
j_call: TRBJ2-3
v_call: TRBV28
clone_size: .
cdr3_aa: CASINSGSGPDTQYF
cdr3_nt: TGTGCCAGCATCAACAGCGGGAGTGGCCCAGATACGCAGTATTTT

d_call: .
j_call: TRBJ1-2
v_call: TRBV18
clone_size: .
cdr3_aa: CASSPSGTVNYGYTF
cdr3_nt: TGTGCCAGCTCACCCTCCGGAACAGTCAACTATGGCTACACCTTC

d_call: .
j_call: TRBJ2-5
v_call: TRBV29-1
clone_size: .
cdr3_aa: CSVVPGFQETQYF
cdr3_nt: TGCAGCGTTGTCCCCGGGTTCCAAGAGACCCAGTACTTC

d_call: TRBD1
j_call: TRBJ2-5
v_call: TRBV6-4
clone_size: .
cdr3_aa: CASRLFDRGSKTQYF
cdr3_nt: TGTGCCAGCAGACTTTTCGACAGGGGGTCAAAGACCCAGTACTTC

d_call: TRBD1
j_call: TRBJ2-1
v_call: TRBV6-5
clone_size: .
cdr3_aa: CASTDRGVFNEQFF
cdr3_nt: TGTGCCAGCACCGACAGGGGGGTCTTCAATGAGCAGTTCTTC

d_call: .
j_call: TRBJ2-1
v_call: TRBV5-5
clone_size: few
cdr3_aa: CASSHGRRVGNEQFF
cdr3_nt: TGTGCCAGCAGCCACGGGCGCAGGGTAGGGAATGAGCAGTTCTTC

d_call: TRBD1
j_call: TRBJ2-5
v_call: TRBV25-1
clone_size: .
cdr3_aa: CASSDLGTGQETQYF
cdr3_nt: TGTGCCAGCAGTGACCTCGGGACAGGGCAAGAGACCCAGTACTTC

d_call: TRBD2
j_call: TRBJ2-3
v_call: TRBV11-3
clone_size: .
cdr3_aa: CASSPGTAGGVGTQYF
cdr3_nt: TGTGCCAGCAGCCCCGGGACTGCGGGAGGGGTCGGTACGCAGTATTTT

d_call: .
j_call: TRBJ2-5
v_call: TRBV4-1
clone_size: .
cdr3_aa: CASSQGRTGQYF
cdr3_nt: TGCGCCAGCAGCCAAGGACGGACTGGCCAGTACTTC

d_call: TRBD1
j_call: TRBJ2-4
v_call: TRBV27
clone_size: .
cdr3_aa: CASSLLGTGFDIQYF
cdr3_nt: TGTGCCAGCAGTTTACTAGGGACAGGGTTTGACATTCAGTACTTC

d_call: .
j_call: TRBJ2-3
v_call: TRBV4-3
clone_size: .
cdr3_aa: CASSQTDGGGADTQYF
cdr3_nt: TGCGCCAGCAGCCAAACCGACGGCGGGGGCGCAGATACGCAGTATTTT

d_call: .
j_call: TRBJ1-5
v_call: TRBV4-1
clone_size: .
cdr3_aa: CASSGHGGGQPQHF
cdr3_nt: TGCGCCAGCAGCGGACACGGGGGGGGACAGCCCCAGCATTTT

d_call: TRBD2
j_call: TRBJ2-3
v_call: TRBV25-1
clone_size: .
cdr3_aa: CASSEPTSADTQYF
cdr3_nt: TGTGCCAGCAGTGAACCGACTAGCGCAGATACGCAGTATTTT

d_call: TRBD2
j_call: TRBJ2-1
v_call: TRBV7-6
clone_size: .
cdr3_aa: CASSSPGTSGISSYNEQFF
cdr3_nt: TGTGCCAGCAGCTCCCCCGGGACTAGCGGGATAAGCTCCTACAATGAGCAGTTCTTC

d_call: TRBD2
j_call: TRBJ2-1
v_call: TRBV7-3
clone_size: .
cdr3_aa: CASSLLAGGRNEQFF
cdr3_nt: TGTGCCAGCAGCTTATTAGCGGGGGGGCGTAATGAGCAGTTCTTC

d_call: .
j_call: TRBJ2-1
v_call: TRBV7-3
clone_size: once
cdr3_aa: CASSPSLGAGNEQFF
cdr3_nt: TGTGCCAGCAGCCCCTCCTTAGGAGCGGGCAATGAGCAGTTCTTC

d_call: .
j_call: TRBJ1-5
v_call: TRBV5-6
clone_size: .
cdr3_aa: CASSFAAGNQPQHF
cdr3_nt: TGTGCCAGCAGCTTCGCAGCGGGCAATCAGCCCCAGCATTTT

d_call: .
j_call: TRBJ1-6
v_call: TRBV27
clone_size: few
cdr3_aa: CASSPLMSSYNSPLHF
cdr3_nt: TGTGCCAGCAGTCCATTAATGAGCTCCTATAATTCACCCCTCCACTTT

d_call: .
j_call: TRBJ2-3
v_call: TRBV2
clone_size: .
cdr3_aa: CASSERPLATDTQYF
cdr3_nt: TGTGCCAGCAGCGAGAGGCCGTTGGCGACAGATACGCAGTATTTT

d_call: TRBD1
j_call: TRBJ1-2
v_call: TRBV28
clone_size: once
cdr3_aa: CASSLSQGAYGYTF
cdr3_nt: TGTGCCAGCAGTTTATCCCAGGGGGCGTATGGCTACACCTTC

d_call: .
j_call: TRBJ1-1
v_call: TRBV9
clone_size: .
cdr3_aa: CASSRAGGLDTEAFF
cdr3_nt: TGTGCCAGCAGTAGAGCGGGCGGCCTAGACACTGAAGCTTTCTTT

d_call: .
j_call: TRBJ2-7
v_call: TRBV18
clone_size: few
cdr3_aa: CASSPLDSDPSYEQYF
cdr3_nt: TGTGCCAGCTCACCACTAGACAGCGATCCCTCCTACGAGCAGTACTTC

d_call: TRBD1
j_call: TRBJ1-1
v_call: TRBV27
clone_size: once
cdr3_aa: CASSLSGQVGTEAFF
cdr3_nt: TGTGCCAGCAGTTTATCCGGACAGGTGGGCACTGAAGCTTTCTTT

d_call: .
j_call: TRBJ1-1
v_call: TRBV19
clone_size: .
cdr3_aa: CASSRAGEGTEAFF
cdr3_nt: TGTGCCAGTAGTAGGGCAGGGGAGGGCACTGAAGCTTTCTTT

d_call: .
j_call: TRBJ1-4
v_call: TRBV12-5
clone_size: .
cdr3_aa: CASGLSLGGVNEKLFF
cdr3_nt: TGTGCTAGTGGTTTGAGCCTGGGGGGGGTTAATGAAAAACTGTTTTTT

d_call: .
j_call: TRBJ2-3
v_call: TRBV9
clone_size: .
cdr3_aa: CASSAVSGIPPADTQYF
cdr3_nt: TGTGCCAGCAGCGCAGTGTCAGGGATCCCCCCAGCTGATACGCAGTATTTT

d_call: TRBD1
j_call: TRBJ2-7
v_call: TRBV11-1
clone_size: .
cdr3_aa: CASSYGQGAIYEQYF
cdr3_nt: TGTGCCAGCAGCTACGGACAGGGGGCAATCTACGAGCAGTACTTC

d_call: .
j_call: TRBJ1-2
v_call: TRBV14
clone_size: .
cdr3_aa: CASSQGDSGYTF
cdr3_nt: TGTGCCAGCAGCCAAGGGGACTCTGGCTACACCTTC

d_call: .
j_call: TRBJ2-1
v_call: TRBV29-1
clone_size: .
cdr3_aa: CSVETAASYNEQFF
cdr3_nt: TGCAGCGTTGAAACGGCGGCCTCCTACAATGAGCAGTTCTTC

d_call: TRBD1
j_call: TRBJ1-1
v_call: TRBV29-1
clone_size: .
cdr3_aa: CSVAGQFAEAFF
cdr3_nt: TGCAGCGTTGCGGGACAGTTCGCTGAAGCTTTCTTT

d_call: TRBD1
j_call: TRBJ2-7
v_call: TRBV18
clone_size: .
cdr3_aa: CASSRGQGAREQYF
cdr3_nt: TGTGCCAGCTCACGGGGACAGGGGGCCCGCGAGCAGTACTTC

d_call: .
j_call: TRBJ1-1
v_call: TRBV7-2
clone_size: .
cdr3_aa: CASSLSRNTEAFF
cdr3_nt: TGTGCCAGCAGCCTATCAAGGAACACTGAAGCTTTCTTT